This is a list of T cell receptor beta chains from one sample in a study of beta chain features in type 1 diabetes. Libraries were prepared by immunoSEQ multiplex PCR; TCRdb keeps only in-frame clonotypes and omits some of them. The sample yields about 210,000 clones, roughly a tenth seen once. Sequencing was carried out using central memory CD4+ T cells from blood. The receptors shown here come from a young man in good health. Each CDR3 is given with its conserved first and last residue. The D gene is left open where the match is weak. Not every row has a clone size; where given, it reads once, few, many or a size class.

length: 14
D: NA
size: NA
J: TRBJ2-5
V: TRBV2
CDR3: CASSDRRLRETQYF
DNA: TGTGCCAGCAGTGATAGGCGCTTGAGGGAGACCCAGTACTTC

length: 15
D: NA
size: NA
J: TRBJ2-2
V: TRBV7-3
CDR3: CASSSGGRGTGELFF
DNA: TGTGCCAGCAGCTCCGGAGGCAGGGGCACCGGGGAGCTGTTTTTT

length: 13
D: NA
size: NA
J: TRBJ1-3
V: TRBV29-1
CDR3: CSVEGRSGNTIYF
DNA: TGCAGCGTTGAAGGGCGGTCTGGAAACACCATATATTTT

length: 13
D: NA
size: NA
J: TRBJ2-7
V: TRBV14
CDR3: CASSQQLLYEQYF
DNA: TGTGCCAGCAGCCAACAACTCTTATACGAGCAGTACTTC

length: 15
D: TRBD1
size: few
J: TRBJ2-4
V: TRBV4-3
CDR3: CASSQWLGQKNIQYF
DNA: TGCGCCAGCAGCCAATGGCTGGGACAGAAAAACATTCAGTACTTC

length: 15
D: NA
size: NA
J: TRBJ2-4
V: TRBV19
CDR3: CASSPQPSASRIQYF
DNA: TGTGCCAGTAGCCCCCAACCCTCGGCCAGTCGGATTCAGTACTTC

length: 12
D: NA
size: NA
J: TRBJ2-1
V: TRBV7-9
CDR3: CASSPTHNEQFF
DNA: TGTGCCAGCAGCCCGACCCACAATGAGCAGTTCTTC

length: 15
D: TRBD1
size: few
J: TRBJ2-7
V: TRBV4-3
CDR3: CASSPDRQGGYEQYF
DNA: TGCGCCAGCAGCCCAGATAGACAGGGCGGCTACGAGCAGTACTTC

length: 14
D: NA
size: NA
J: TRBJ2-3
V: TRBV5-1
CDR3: CASSLERGTDTQYF
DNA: TGCGCCAGCAGCTTGGAGAGGGGCACAGATACGCAGTATTTT

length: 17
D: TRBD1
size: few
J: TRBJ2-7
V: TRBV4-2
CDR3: CASSLGVSQGVQYEQYF
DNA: TGTGCCAGCAGCCTCGGGGTTTCTCAGGGGGTACAATACGAGCAGTACTTC

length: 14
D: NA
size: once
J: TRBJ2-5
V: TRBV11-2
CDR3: CASSLVLYQETQYF
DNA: TGTGCCAGCAGCTTAGTTCTCTACCAAGAGACCCAGTACTTC

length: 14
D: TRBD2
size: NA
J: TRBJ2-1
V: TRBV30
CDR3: CAWSVKGTSGEQFF
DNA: TGTGCCTGGAGTGTAAAGGGGACTAGCGGTGAGCAGTTCTTC

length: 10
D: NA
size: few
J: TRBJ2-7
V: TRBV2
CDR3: CASSVGEQYF
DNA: TGTGCCAGCAGTGTTGGCGAGCAGTACTTC

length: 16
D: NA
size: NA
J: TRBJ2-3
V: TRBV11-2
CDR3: CASSLGVLGSTDTQYF
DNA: TGTGCCAGCAGCTTAGGGGTGCTGGGGAGCACAGATACGCAGTATTTT

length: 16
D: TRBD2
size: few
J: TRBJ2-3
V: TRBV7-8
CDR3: CASSLAGSGHTDTQYF
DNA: TGTGCCAGCAGCTTAGCGGGTAGCGGGCACACAGATACGCAGTATTTT

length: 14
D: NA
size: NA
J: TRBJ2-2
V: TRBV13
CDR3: CASSLRFPTGELFF
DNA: TGTGCCAGCAGCTTACGTTTTCCCACCGGGGAGCTGTTTTTT

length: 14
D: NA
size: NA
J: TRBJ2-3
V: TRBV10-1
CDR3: CASSPAGRTDTQYF
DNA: TGCGCCAGCAGTCCTGCAGGCCGCACAGATACGCAGTATTTT

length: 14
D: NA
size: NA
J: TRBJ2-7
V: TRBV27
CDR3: CASSSGGSPYEQYF
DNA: TGTGCCAGCAGTTCCGGGGGCTCCCCCTACGAGCAGTACTTC

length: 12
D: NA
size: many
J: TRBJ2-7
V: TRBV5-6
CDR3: CASSPMGGEQYF
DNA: TGTGCCAGCAGCCCCATGGGGGGCGAGCAGTACTTC

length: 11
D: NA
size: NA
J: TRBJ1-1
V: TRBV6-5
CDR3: CATWRDTEAFF
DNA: TGTGCCACTTGGAGAGACACTGAAGCTTTCTTT

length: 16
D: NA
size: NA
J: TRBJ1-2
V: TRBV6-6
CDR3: CASSQNQGTANYGYTF
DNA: TGTGCCAGCAGTCAAAATCAGGGGACCGCCAACTATGGCTACACCTTC

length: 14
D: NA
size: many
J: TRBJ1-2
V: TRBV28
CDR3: CASRVPGVDYGYTF
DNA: TGTGCCAGCAGGGTCCCGGGAGTGGACTATGGCTACACCTTC

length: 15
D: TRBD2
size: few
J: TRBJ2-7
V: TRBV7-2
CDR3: CASRPGLAGAYEQYF
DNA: TGTGCCAGCAGACCGGGACTAGCGGGTGCCTACGAGCAGTACTTC

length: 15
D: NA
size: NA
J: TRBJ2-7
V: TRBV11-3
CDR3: CASSFQRNTLYEQYF
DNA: TGTGCCAGCAGCTTTCAAAGGAATACGCTCTACGAGCAGTACTTC

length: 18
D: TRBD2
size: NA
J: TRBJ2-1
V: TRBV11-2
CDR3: CASSPINRLAGEIYEQFF
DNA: TGTGCCAGCAGCCCTATTAACAGACTAGCGGGAGAGATCTATGAGCAGTTCTTC

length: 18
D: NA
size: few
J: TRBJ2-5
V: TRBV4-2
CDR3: CASSQVGQPVGKKETQYF
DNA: TGTGCCAGCAGCCAAGTAGGACAGCCTGTGGGTAAAAAAGAGACCCAGTACTTC

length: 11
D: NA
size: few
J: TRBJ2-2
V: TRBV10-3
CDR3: CAIGGTGELFF
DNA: TGTGCCATCGGAGGCACCGGGGAGCTGTTTTTT

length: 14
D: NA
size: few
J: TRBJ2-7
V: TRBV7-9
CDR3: CASSLSAGVYEQYF
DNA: TGTGCCAGCAGCTTATCTGCAGGAGTCTACGAGCAGTACTTC

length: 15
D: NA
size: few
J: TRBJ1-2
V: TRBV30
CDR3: CAWRDVQLPNYGYTF
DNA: TGTGCCTGGCGAGACGTACAGTTACCTAACTATGGCTACACCTTC

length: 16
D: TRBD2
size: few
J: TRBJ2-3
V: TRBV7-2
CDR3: CASSLGTSGRTDTQYF
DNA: TGTGCCAGCAGCTTAGGAACTAGCGGGAGGACAGATACGCAGTATTTT

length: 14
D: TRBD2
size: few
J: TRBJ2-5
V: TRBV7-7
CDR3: CASSLAGGAETQYF
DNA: TGTGCTAGCAGCTTAGCGGGGGGAGCGGAGACCCAGTACTTC

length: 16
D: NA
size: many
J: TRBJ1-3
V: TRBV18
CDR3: CASSPDGGGTGNTIYF
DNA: TGTGCCAGCTCACCAGATGGCGGAGGGACTGGAAACACCATATATTTT